Described below is a single TCR beta chain sequence and its context. No antigen is known for it. Germline assignment: CDR1 SGDLS and CDR2 YYNGEE. The CDR3 is 13 residues long. Trimming cost V 3 bases and J 7 bases; bases outside gene matches: 5. This record comes from a study of shared clonotypes between healthy human individuals. General study points: The study generally estimated greater richness for naive than memory subsets.

TCRdb keeps only in-frame clones here, not all; method: immunoSEQ multiplex PCR. The sample holds over a million clones, more than 75% seen once. The sequencing sample was made of memory CD4+ T cells from PBMCs. Subset described: CD45RA-negative fraction. The clonotype comes from a man aged 18 to 30 in good health. Some clones in this sample may be carry-over from other donors' samples. This chain uses TRBV9 with TRBJ2-7, with 9 bases that match TRBD1. This CDR3 is CASSATGGAEQYF. The CDR3, as DNA: TGTGCCAGCAGCGCAACAGGGGGCGCAGAGCAGTACTTC.